These 11 T cell receptor beta chains originate from one sample sequenced in a study of cytomegalovirus exposure and HLA in healthy donors. The PCR had 60 Vbeta and 13 Jbeta primers. Clones were read by immunoSEQ multiplex PCR, and TCRdb kept only the in-frame ones, dropping some. The data show approximately 150,000 clones, roughly 73% seen once. The sequenced sample consisted of PBMCs. Receptors originate from a man between 18 and 35 years old in good health and CMV-seropositive.

The gene calls are TRBV2 and TRBJ2-1; 10 bases are a match to TRBD2. Germline trimming cut 6 bases from V and 10 bases from J; bases unmatched to any gene: 15. The CDR3 is 16 amino acids. From germline, CDR1 is SNHLY and CDR2 FYNNEI. The DNA for the CDR3 is TGTGCCAGCAGATCAACCGGGACTAGCGAACGTTTGGAGCAGTTCTTC. The encoded protein is CASRSTGTSERLEQFF.

The genes are TRBV27 and TRBJ1-5; the D gene is possibly TRBD1 (5 bases). The CDR3 runs 14 residues. V lost 3 bases, J lost 7 bases, and 13 bases lay in between. Germline loops: CDR1 MNHEY, CDR2 SMNVEV (reference sequence). The CDR3 DNA reads TGTGCCAGCAGTTTTGGGCAGGGCGAACAGCCCCAGCATTTT. It translates to CASSFGQGEQPQHF.

The V and J genes are TRBV11-3 and TRBJ2-3; the D gene is possibly TRBD2 (5 bases). The V gene's germline CDR1 is SGHNT and CDR2 YENEEA. The CDR3 is 11 amino acids. Between the trimmed V and J ends, which lost 5 bases and 6 bases, there was a span of 6 bases. The CDR3 reads CASSRGDTQYF. The CDR3 bases are TGTGCCAGCAGCCGAGGGGATACGCAGTATTTT. Drawing the rest from reference TRBV11-3 and TRBJ2-3, the complete variable domain is EAGVVQSPRYKIIEKKQPVAFWCNPISGHNTLYWYLQNLGQGPELLIRYENEEAVDDSQLPKDRFSAERLKGVDSTLKIQPAELGDSAVYLCASSRGDTQYFGPGTRLTVL.

The V and J genes are TRBV18 and TRBJ1-4; 7 bases are shared with TRBD1. After removal of 3 bases from V and 0 bases from J, the junction contained 4 bases not matched to a gene. The germline V gene has CDR1 KGHSH and CDR2 LQKENI. The CDR3 contains 16 residues. CDR3: CASSPQGGTTNEKLFF. CDR3 sequence (DNA): TGTGCCAGCTCACCTCAGGGGGGAACAACTAATGAAAAACTGTTTTTT.

The V call is TRBV30, the J call TRBJ2-3; D not resolved. This CDR3 is 14 amino acids long. Trimming took off 0 bases at V and 4 bases at J, with 11 bases between the two ends. Germline V CDR1 and CDR2: GTSNPN, SVGIG (reference sequence). CDR3 in amino acids: CAWSVAHPPDTQYF. The CDR3 coding sequence is TGTGCCTGGAGTGTAGCGCACCCCCCAGATACGCAGTATTTT.

This chain uses TRBV6-6 with TRBJ2-1; 7 bases fit TRBD2. V lost 7 bases, J lost 9 bases, and 18 bases stayed unmatched. CDR1 is MNHNY, CDR2 SVGAGI, per germline (reference sequence). The CDR3 consists of 16 residues. CDR3 nucleotide sequence: TGTGCCAGCAACCCCAAAAGACTAGCTCTTGGTCGTGAGCAGTTCTTC. Protein: CASNPKRLALGREQFF.

The rearrangement links TRBV4-2 to TRBJ2-7, with 8 bases matching TRBD2. Trimming removed 1 base from V and 0 bases from J; junction bases left unmatched: 2. Germline V gene lookup returns CDR1 LGHNA and CDR2 YNFKEQ. The CDR3 contains 15 residues. The CDR3 bases are TGTGCCAGCAGCCAAGGGAGCGGGAGCTCCTACGAGCAGTACTTC. Encoded protein: CASSQGSGSSYEQYF.

Note on this clone: Within the sample, other DNA sequences also encode this same CDR3. This sequence joins TRBV28 and TRBJ1-2; the match to TRBD1 covers 8 bases. The CDR3 runs to 14 residues. The germline V gene encodes CDR1 MDHEN and CDR2 SYDVKM. Trimming removed 5 bases from V and 2 bases from J; junction bases left unmatched: 4. CDR3 loop: CASSLGQGNYGYTF. In DNA, the CDR3 is TGTGCCAGCAGTCTAGGACAGGGAAACTATGGCTACACCTTC.

The chain combines TRBV4-1 with TRBJ2-2; the match to TRBD2 covers 16 bases. Germline CDR1 MGHRA, CDR2 YSYEKL. The CDR3 sequence is 20 residues long. V gave up 3 bases and J gave up 4 bases; unmatched junction bases: 11. The CDR3 region has the DNA TGCGCCAGCAGCCAGCCCCCGGGACTAGCGGGAGGGCCGGGCACCGGGGAGCTGTTTTTT. Protein product: CASSQPPGLAGGPGTGELFF.

V gene TRBV28 combines with J gene TRBJ2-3; 8 nucleotides match TRBD1. The germline V gene encodes CDR1 MDHEN and CDR2 SYDVKM. The CDR3 covers 15 residues. The J segment lost 4 bases and the V segment lost 5 bases, leaving 8 bases of the junction unmatched. The CDR3 nucleotides read TGTGCCAGCAGTCAGGGGGCGAGTTGGGCAGATACGCAGTATTTT. Residues: CASSQGASWADTQYF.

The chain has TRBV27 and TRBJ2-6, with 9 nucleotides matching TRBD1. J gave up 4 bases and V 8 bases, and 9 bases lay outside the gene matches. Germline CDR1 MNHEY, CDR2 SMNVEV (reference sequence). There are 16 residues in the CDR3. The CDR3 bases are TGTGCCAGCTCCGGCGGACAGGGGACGGGGGCCAACGTCCTGACTTTC. It encodes CASSGGQGTGANVLTF.